This T cell receptor (beta chain) stems from a study of blood T cell repertoires in COVID-19. Overall study: From the United States, Italy and Spain came samples of acute and convalescent COVID-19. PBMCs, B-cell-depleted T cells, or T cells were the source of the cDNA or gDNA that made up the material.

The length of the CDR3 is 14 residues. Germline-derived CDR1 and CDR2 are LGHDT and YNNKEL (reference sequence). Between the trimmed V and J ends, which lost 4 bases and 8 bases, there was a span of 17 bases. Original analysis: Amplification from reference gene primers served as the basis for estimated nucleated cell counts. The repertoire was sequenced with immunoSEQ multiplex PCR; TCRdb's copy has only in-frame clones and lacks some. V, J and clone size derive from that table, while D and trimming were established from the DNA sequence. This table holds 200,000 to 250,000 clones, around nine tenths found once.

Sequenced material: peripheral blood. The V gene is TRBV3-1 (or the pseudogene TRBV3-2), the J gene TRBJ1-2; unclear D gene. This sequence originates from a woman between 55 and 75 years old with acute or convalescent COVID-19. CDR3 loop: CASSRMGVYPGYTF. The CDR3 DNA is TGTGCCAGCAGCCGAATGGGAGTTTACCCCGGCTACACCTTC.